The 7 T cell receptor beta chains presented below share a single source sample, sequenced in a study of response to subunit inactivated influenza vaccine. Using its own MiXCR run on the RT-PCR reads, TCRdb lists one record per CDR3 protein. In the table there are hundreds of thousands of distinct CDR3 sequences, less than 8% of which are singletons. The material was PBMCs from blood, obtained around 25 months after vaccination. Receptors were obtained from a man aged 50-75 years who received an inactivated influenza vaccine.

The sample holds many counts of this clonotype. The CDR3 bases are TGTGCCATCAGTGGAGACAACCAAGAGACCCAGTACTTC. This translates into CAISGDNQETQYF. J is TRBJ2-5 and V is TRBV10-3; D uncertain. This CDR3 comprises 13 residues. Trimming cost V 4 bases and J 0 bases, with 6 bases left between them. Per germline, CDR1 ENHRY and CDR2 SYGVKD.

This clonotype was observed a handful of times. The rearrangement uses TRBV4-1 and TRBJ2-7; 7 bases are a match to TRBD1. Trimming cost V 3 bases and J 0 bases; bases outside gene matches: 5. The germline V gene has CDR1 MGHRA and CDR2 YSYEKL. This CDR3 contains 15 residues. CDR3 coding DNA: TGCGCCAGCAGCCATATGAGGGACAGCTCCTACGAGCAGTACTTC. This gives the protein CASSHMRDSSYEQYF.

This clonotype was seen more than once but under ten times. V gene TRBV9 combines with J gene TRBJ2-2; no clear D gene. The CDR3 length is 13 residues. Germline CDR1 is SGDLS and CDR2 is YYNGEE. Trimming stripped 0 bases from V and 7 bases from J, with 7 bases between. The CDR3 protein is CASSVEGNGELFF. The CDR3 DNA reads TGTGCCAGCAGCGTAGAGGGAAACGGGGAGCTGTTTTTT.

Many counts were recorded for this clonotype. The CDR3 region is CASSFGGAGTEAFF. The CDR3 DNA reads as TGTGCCAGCAGTTTTGGGGGGGCAGGCACTGAAGCTTTCTTT. The V call is TRBV28, the J call TRBJ1-1; tentatively, D is TRBD1 (6 bases). Germline V CDR1 and CDR2: MDHEN, SYDVKM. The CDR3 has 14 amino acids. V lost 3 bases, J lost 4 bases, and 12 bases lay in between.

This clonotype was recorded a few times. V and J are TRBV5-1 and TRBJ2-1; 14 nucleotides match TRBD2. Germline trimming cut 0 bases from V and 8 bases from J; bases unmatched to any gene: 4. Germline CDR1 reads SGHRS; CDR2 reads YFSETQ. The CDR3 runs 16 residues. CDR3 residues: CASSLVLTSGRDEQFF. CDR3 nucleotide sequence: TGCGCCAGCAGCTTGGTTTTGACTAGCGGGAGGGATGAGCAGTTCTTC. Filled out from reference TRBV5-1 and TRBJ2-1, the complete variable domain reads KAGVTQTPRYLIKTRGQQVTLSCSPISGHRSVSWYQQTPGQGLQFLFEYFSETQRNKGNFPGRFSGRQFSNSRSEMNVSTLELGDSALYLCASSLVLTSGRDEQFFGPGTRLTVL.

The sample holds a few counts of this clonotype. The CDR3 here is CASSFLAGAHEQFF. As DNA, the CDR3 is TGTGCCAGCAGTTTTCTAGCGGGAGCACATGAGCAGTTCTTC. The J gene is TRBJ2-1, the V gene TRBV27; the match to TRBD2 covers 10 bases. V lost 3 bases and J lost 8; bases outside the gene matches: 4. The V gene's germline CDR1 is MNHEY and CDR2 SMNVEV (reference sequence). The CDR3 covers 14 residues.

This clonotype appeared a few times. The genes are TRBV2 and TRBJ2-1; 11 positions agree with TRBD1. CDR1 is SNHLY and CDR2 is FYNNEI in the germline V gene. The CDR3 covers 15 residues. The V gene end was trimmed by 2 bases and the J gene end by 8 bases; junction bases not matched to a gene: 5. Here the CDR3 DNA reads TGTGCCAGCAGTGAAAGGGGACAGGGGGTCTATGAGCAGTTCTTC. Translating gives CASSERGQGVYEQFF.